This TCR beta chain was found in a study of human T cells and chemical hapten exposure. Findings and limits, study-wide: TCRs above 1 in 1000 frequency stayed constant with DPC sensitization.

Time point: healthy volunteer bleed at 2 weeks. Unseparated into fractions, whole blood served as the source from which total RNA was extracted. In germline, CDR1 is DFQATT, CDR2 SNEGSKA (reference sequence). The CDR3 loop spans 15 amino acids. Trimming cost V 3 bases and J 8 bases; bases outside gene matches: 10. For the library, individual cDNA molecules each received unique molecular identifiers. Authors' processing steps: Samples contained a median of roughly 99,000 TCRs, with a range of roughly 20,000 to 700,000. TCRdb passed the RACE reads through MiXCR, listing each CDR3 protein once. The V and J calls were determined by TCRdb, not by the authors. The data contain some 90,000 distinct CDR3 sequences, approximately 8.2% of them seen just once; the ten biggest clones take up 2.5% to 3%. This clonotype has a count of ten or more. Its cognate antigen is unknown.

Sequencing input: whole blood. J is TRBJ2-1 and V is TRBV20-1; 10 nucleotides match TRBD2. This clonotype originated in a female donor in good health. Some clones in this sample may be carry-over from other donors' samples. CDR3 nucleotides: TGCAGTGCTAGGGGGTGGCTAGCGGGAGACGATGAGCAGTTCTTC. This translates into CSARGWLAGDDEQFF.